The rows below give T cell receptor beta chains drawn from one sample of a study of blood T cell repertoires in COVID-19. Data came from immunoSEQ multiplex PCR; TCRdb stores just in-frame clones and leaves some out. The sample includes about 170,000 clones, approximately 90% seen only once; the top ten take nearly 5%. Sequencing was performed on peripheral blood. All receptors derive from a man aged 25 to 40 with COVID-19, enrolled during active disease. CDR3s include the opening cysteine and the closing phenylalanine or tryptophan. A D gene is named only where the DNA matches it firmly. Clone size is not always given. Where it is, it says once, few, many or a class for expanded clones.

size	D	V	J	CDR3	DNA
-	TRBD1	TRBV6-2/TRBV6-3	TRBJ2-1	CASSYWQGAINEQFF	TGTGCCAGCAGTTATTGGCAGGGGGCAATCAATGAGCAGTTCTTC
-	-	TRBV5-1	TRBJ2-7	CASSLTRSVYEQYF	TGCGCCAGCAGCTTGACTCGTAGCGTCTACGAGCAGTACTTC
-	TRBD1	TRBV3-1/TRBV3-2	TRBJ1-1	CASSQSSGGWTEAFF	TGTGCCAGCAGCCAATCTTCAGGGGGCTGGACTGAAGCTTTCTTT
-	TRBD2	TRBV9	TRBJ2-3	CASSVGLAGNTQYF	TGTGCCAGCAGCGTAGGACTAGCGGGGAATACGCAGTATTTT
-	-	TRBV20-1	TRBJ2-7	CSASKATYEQYF	TGCAGTGCTAGTAAAGCTACCTACGAGCAGTACTTC
-	TRBD1	TRBV29-1	TRBJ1-1	CSVEGTGDGKYTEAFF	TGCAGCGTTGAAGGGACAGGGGATGGGAAGTACACTGAAGCTTTCTTT
-	TRBD2	TRBV7-9	TRBJ2-3	CASSLGLAGGPGTDTQYF	TGTGCCAGCAGCTTGGGACTAGCGGGAGGGCCGGGCACAGATACGCAGTATTTT
-	-	TRBV3-1/TRBV3-2	TRBJ2-1	CASSQDLGVPYNEQFF	TGTGCCAGCAGCCAAGATCTAGGCGTTCCCTACAATGAGCAGTTCTTC
-	TRBD1	TRBV5-1	TRBJ1-1	CASSLSGQGWNTEAFF	TGCGCCAGCAGCTTGAGTGGACAGGGATGGAACACTGAAGCTTTCTTT
few	TRBD2	TRBV25-1	TRBJ2-3	CASGGVTDTQYF	TGTGCCTCCGGGGGGGTCACAGATACGCAGTATTTT
-	TRBD1	TRBV10-3	TRBJ1-4	CAIRSTGDNEKLFF	TGTGCCATCAGATCGACAGGGGACAATGAAAAACTGTTTTTT
-	-	TRBV4-2	TRBJ2-1	CASSQEVAGNEQFF	TGTGCCAGCAGCCAAGAGGTGGCAGGCAATGAGCAGTTCTTC
-	-	TRBV30	TRBJ2-2	CAWTVNTGELFF	TGTGCCTGGACCGTGAACACCGGGGAGCTGTTTTTT
-	TRBD1	TRBV6-1	TRBJ1-5	CASSEVDRVSNQPQHF	TGTGCCAGCAGTGAAGTGGACAGGGTTAGCAATCAGCCCCAGCATTTT